A single TCR beta chain is shown here with its context. This entry comes from a study of blood T cells in healthy people across ages. The total RNA that was extracted per sample amounted to at least 5.5 micrograms. Germline loops: CDR1 GTSNPN, CDR2 SVGIG (reference sequence). The CDR3 consists of 12 residues. The V and J ends lost 6 bases and 0 bases respectively, with 7 bases between them. Through a sample-barcoded 5' primer and a J-beta primer mix, a second PCR was run for roughly 7 to 12 cycles. Using its own MiXCR run on the 5' RACE reads, TCRdb lists one record per CDR3 protein. Of around 1,600,000 distinct CDR3 sequences listed, approximately 43% are singletons.

The sequence came from a woman younger than 35 in good health. The chain is built from TRBV30 and TRBJ2-3, with unresolved D. The sample consisted of blood. The CDR3 sequence is CACHLSTDTQYF. The CDR3 region has the DNA TGTGCCTGCCACCTTAGCACAGATACGCAGTATTTT.